The T cell receptor beta chain under discussion was sequenced for a study of PD-1 blockade in classical Hodgkin lymphoma. Germline V gene data show CDR1 as MDHEN and CDR2 as SYDVKM. The CDR3 spans 17 residues. With 8 bases clipped from V and 7 bases from J, the junction kept 18 bases outside the gene matches. Every patient had relapsed following autologous stem cell transplantation, and cohorts differed in brentuximab vedotin exposure. Libraries were prepared by immunoSEQ multiplex PCR; TCRdb keeps only in-frame clonotypes and omits some of them. The sample lists 120,000 to 150,000 clones, around four fifths occurring once.

The sequenced sample was peripheral blood mononuclear cells (PBMCs), obtained before the second cycle of nivolumab. The genes are TRBV28 and TRBJ2-1, with TRBD1 matching 9 bases. The TCR comes from a human donor with classical Hodgkin lymphoma. CDR3: CASHMEGAGTGKNEQFF. DNA of the CDR3: TGTGCCAGCCACATGGAAGGTGCCGGGACAGGGAAAAATGAGCAGTTCTTC. Together with reference TRBV28 and TRBJ2-1, the CDR3 gives the full variable domain: DVKVTQSSRYLVKRTGEKVFLECVQDMDHENMFWYRQDPGLGLRLIYFSYDVKMKEKGDIPEGYSVSREKKERFSLILESASTNQTSMYLCASHMEGAGTGKNEQFFGPGTRLTVL.